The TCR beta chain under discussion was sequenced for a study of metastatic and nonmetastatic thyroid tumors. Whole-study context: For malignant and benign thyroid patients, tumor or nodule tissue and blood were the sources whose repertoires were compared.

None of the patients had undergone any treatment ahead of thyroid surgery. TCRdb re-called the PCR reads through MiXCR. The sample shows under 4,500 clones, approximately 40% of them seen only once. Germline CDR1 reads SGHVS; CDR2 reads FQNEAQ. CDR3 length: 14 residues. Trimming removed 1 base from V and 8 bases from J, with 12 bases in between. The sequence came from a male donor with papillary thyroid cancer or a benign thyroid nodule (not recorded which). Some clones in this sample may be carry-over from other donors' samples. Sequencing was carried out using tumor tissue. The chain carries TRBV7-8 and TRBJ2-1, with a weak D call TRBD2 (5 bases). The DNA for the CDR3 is TGTGCCAGCAGCTTAGAGGATACTAGTGATGAGCAGTTCTTC. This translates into CASSLEDTSDEQFF.